The 24 T cell receptor beta chains below were found in one sample sequenced in a study of early T cells in non-severe SARS-CoV-2 infection. TCRdb reprocessed the 5' RACE reads via MiXCR and lists one record per CDR3 protein. In the table there are approximately 70,000 distinct CDR3 sequences, roughly 4.6% of which are singletons. The source was whole blood, collected at baseline. These receptors all come from an adult who was a healthcare worker with PCR-confirmed SARS-CoV-2 infection or an uninfected control (not recorded which). The donor label of this sample is uncertain.

This clonotype was counted a single time. This chain connects TRBV6-2 or TRBV6-3 to TRBJ1-1; D uncertain. The germline V and J ends were trimmed by 6 bases and 3 bases, with 14 bases remaining between them. The CDR3 is made up of 14 amino acids. Per germline, CDR1 MNHEY and CDR2 SVGEGT. The DNA for the CDR3 is TGTGCCAGCAGCCCGGGGAGAGGGTACACTGAAGCTTTCTTT. Translating gives CASSPGRGYTEAFF.

In its sample, this clonotype was seen a few times. The rearrangement links TRBV5-1 to TRBJ2-7; no firm D call. This CDR3 is built from 16 residues. Trimming shortened V by 0 bases and J by 0 bases, and 13 bases separated the two germline ends. The V gene's germline CDR1 is SGHRS and CDR2 YFSETQ. CDR3 sequence reads: CASSLVLGMSSYEQYF. The CDR3 nucleotides read TGCGCCAGCAGCTTGGTACTCGGAATGAGCTCCTACGAGCAGTACTTC.

About this clonotype itself: An end of the junction does not agree with germline; a read error may underlie this. The CDR3 loop is CASSQGQERRAESFF. The CDR3 DNA reads TGTGCCAGCAGCCAGGGACAGGAGAGACGGGCTGAATCTTTCTTT. V is TRBV3-1 and J is TRBJ1-1, with TRBD1 identical over 8 bases. This CDR3 region has 15 residues. From germline, CDR1 is LGHDT and CDR2 YNNKEL (reference sequence).

This clonotype was seen a handful of times. The V call is TRBV4-3, the J call TRBJ1-1; D remains ambiguous. V was clipped by 3 bases and J by 2 bases, with 10 bases between them. CDR3 length: 14 amino acids. CDR1 is LGHNA, CDR2 YSLEER, per germline. The CDR3 sequence is CASSQARTNTEAFF. For the CDR3, the DNA is TGCGCCAGCAGCCAGGCCCGTACCAACACTGAAGCTTTCTTT.

This clonotype occurred a few times. The chain uses TRBV19 and TRBJ2-3; D could derive from TRBD1 or TRBD2 (6 bases each). This CDR3 has 15 residues. Germline V gives CDR1 LNHDA, CDR2 SQIVND (reference sequence). Trimming pared 3 bases from V and 3 bases from J, leaving 13 bases between. The CDR3 region is CASSIFGGGTDTQYF. The CDR3 DNA is TGTGCCAGTAGTATCTTCGGGGGCGGGACAGATACGCAGTATTTT.

Many counts were recorded for this clonotype. The CDR3, as DNA: TGTGCCAGTAGTATAGCGGGGGTGGAGACCCAGTACTTC. It yields the protein CASSIAGVETQYF. The chain carries TRBV19 and TRBJ2-5; D is perhaps TRBD2 (6 bases). This CDR3 has 13 residues. Trimming stripped 1 base from V and 5 bases from J, with 8 bases between. Germline loops: CDR1 LNHDA, CDR2 SQIVND (reference sequence).

The V and J genes are TRBV20-1 and TRBJ1-1, with no clear D. This CDR3 region has 13 residues. The germline V gene encodes CDR1 DFQATT and CDR2 SNEGSKA (reference sequence). V was trimmed by 1 base and J by 1 base, leaving 7 bases between them. CDR3 sequence reads: CSARAQQNTEAFF. The CDR3 DNA follows: TGCAGTGCTAGAGCTCAGCAGAACACTGAAGCTTTCTTT.

For this clonotype: Its ends do not fully match the called genes, so a read error is possible. The chain joins TRBV7-9 to TRBJ1-2, with TRBD1 matching 10 bases. The CDR3 contains 14 residues. Germline CDR1 SEHNR, CDR2 FQNEAQ (reference sequence). Here the CDR3 DNA reads TGTGCCATCGGGGGGACAGGGGCTATCTATGGCCACACCTTC. Translation: CAIGGTGAIYGHTF.

The V and J genes are TRBV6-6 and TRBJ2-5; 7 nucleotides align to TRBD1. The germline CDR1 and CDR2 sequences are MNHNY and SVGAGI (reference sequence). The CDR3 has 14 residues. Trimming cost V 4 bases and J 5 bases; bases outside gene matches: 7. The CDR3 region has the DNA TGTGCCAGCAGTTCCCTACAGGGGTCGGAGACCCAGTACTTC. Encoded protein: CASSSLQGSETQYF.

The rearrangement joins TRBV7-9 to TRBJ1-1; D is unresolved. The CDR3 totals 13 residues. V shed 8 bases and J shed 0 bases, with 10 bases lying between them. Germline loops: CDR1 SEHNR, CDR2 FQNEAQ (reference sequence). The CDR3 bases are TGTGCCAGCGTTGAGGTAGTGAACACTGAAGCTTTCTTT. The encoded protein is CASVEVVNTEAFF.

The sample holds many counts of this clonotype. The gene calls are TRBV14 and TRBJ2-7, with a tentative D call TRBD1 (5 bases). The length of the CDR3 is 15 residues. The V and J ends lost 1 base and 2 bases respectively, with 12 bases between them. Germline CDR1 is SGHDN and CDR2 is FVKESK. CDR3 region: CASSQGLAGPYEQYF. Here the CDR3 DNA reads TGTGCCAGCAGCCAAGGTCTGGCAGGGCCCTACGAGCAGTACTTC. The full variable domain, with the rest looked up from reference TRBV14 and TRBJ2-7, is EAGVTQFPSHSVIEKGQTVTLRCDPISGHDNLYWYRRVMGKEIKFLLHFVKESKQDESGMPNNRFLAERTGGTYSTLKVQPAELEDSGVYFCASSQGLAGPYEQYFGPGTRLTVT.

This clonotype appeared many times. This chain connects TRBV6-2 or TRBV6-3 to TRBJ1-2, with no clear D. V lost 0 bases and J 4 bases, leaving 15 bases between the germline ends. Looked up from germline, CDR1 is MNHEY and CDR2 is SVGEGT. The CDR3 has 16 amino acids. Here the CDR3 reads CASSYSASPNVYGYTF. CDR3 in DNA: TGTGCCAGCAGTTACTCCGCATCACCAAACGTCTATGGCTACACCTTC.

This clonotype appeared a few times. The genes are TRBV6-1 and TRBJ2-3; D is uncertain. The CDR3 extends over 15 amino acids. V lost 1 base, J lost 7 bases, and 15 bases lay in between. Germline loops: CDR1 MNHNS, CDR2 SASEGT. CDR3 protein: CASSEGPSSVNTQYF. In DNA form, the CDR3 reads TGTGCCAGCAGTGAAGGCCCCTCATCAGTAAATACGCAGTATTTT.

This clonotype occurred a few times. The V gene is TRBV7-9, the J gene TRBJ1-2; D call uncertain. This CDR3 is built from 14 residues. V was clipped by 0 bases and J by 4 bases, with 9 bases between them. The germline V gene encodes CDR1 SEHNR and CDR2 FQNEAQ (reference sequence). CDR3 in amino acids: CASSLAIGIYGYTF. In DNA form, the CDR3 reads TGTGCCAGCAGCTTAGCAATAGGGATCTATGGCTACACCTTC.

The chain employs TRBV29-1 and TRBJ2-6; TRBD1 or TRBD2 may be the D gene (6 bases each). Germline values: CDR1 SQVTM, CDR2 ANQGSEA. Trimming pared 7 bases from V and 5 bases from J, leaving 9 bases between. The length of the CDR3 is 12 residues. DNA of the CDR3: TGCAGCGCGGGGGACAGGGCCAACGTCCTGACTTTC. Encoded protein: CSAGDRANVLTF.

This clonotype was seen only a few times. The CDR3 spells CASNSLRENTEAFF. CDR3 coding DNA: TGTGCCAGCAATAGTTTAAGGGAGAACACTGAAGCTTTCTTT. This chain connects TRBV5-4 to TRBJ1-1; no reliable D call. Looked up from germline, CDR1 is SGHNT and CDR2 is YYREEE (reference sequence). V lost 6 bases to trimming and J lost 1 base, with 13 bases between them. This CDR3 comprises 14 residues.

This clonotype was counted a few times. This chain joins TRBV28 and TRBJ2-3; 8 bases map to TRBD1. CDR3 length: 16 amino acids. The V segment lost 9 bases and the J segment 2 bases; nucleotides outside the gene matches: 13. Germline loops: CDR1 MDHEN, CDR2 SYDVKM. The CDR3: CASLSLRGRNTDTQYF. The CDR3 nucleotides read TGTGCCAGTCTAAGCCTCAGGGGGCGGAACACAGATACGCAGTATTTT. The full variable domain, in which reference TRBV28 and TRBJ2-3 provide the parts outside the CDR3, is DVKVTQSSRYLVKRTGEKVFLECVQDMDHENMFWYRQDPGLGLRLIYFSYDVKMKEKGDIPEGYSVSREKKERFSLILESASTNQTSMYLCASLSLRGRNTDTQYFGPGTRLTVL.

The genes are TRBV5-1 and TRBJ2-1; 10 nucleotides agree with TRBD1. CDR3 size: 17 residues. V gave up 0 bases and J gave up 6 bases; unmatched junction bases: 9. Germline CDR1 reads SGHRS; CDR2 reads YFSETQ. CDR3 in amino acids: CASSLAVGTGVGNEQFF. In DNA form, the CDR3 reads TGCGCCAGCAGCTTGGCGGTTGGGACAGGGGTCGGCAATGAGCAGTTCTTC.

This clonotype was detected ten times or more. The chain carries TRBV12-3 or TRBV12-4 and TRBJ1-5; 8 bases match TRBD1. The length of the CDR3 is 17 residues. The V and J ends lost 6 bases and 0 bases, in that order; junction bases with no gene match: 10. CDR3 bases: TGTGCCAGCAGGGAGGACAGGGTGGATCATAGCAATCAGCCCCAGCATTTT. It yields the protein CASREDRVDHSNQPQHF.

Ten or more counts support this clonotype. The chain combines TRBV5-4 with TRBJ2-3, with D possibly matching TRBD2 (5 bases). The CDR3 totals 16 residues. The V end was cut by 2 bases, the J end by 4 bases, with 17 bases between. Looked up from germline, CDR1 is SGHNT and CDR2 is YYREEE (reference sequence). This CDR3 is CASSFGTLLRADTQYF. The CDR3 coding sequence is TGTGCCAGCAGCTTTGGTACCTTATTGAGGGCAGATACGCAGTATTTT.

This clonotype was counted between two and nine times. The DNA for the CDR3 is TGTGCCAGCAGTGATGGGACAGGTCTCGTCAATCAGCCCCAGCATTTT. It is translated as CASSDGTGLVNQPQHF. The rearrangement links TRBV2 to TRBJ1-5; 8 bases line up with TRBD1. Germline loops: CDR1 SNHLY, CDR2 FYNNEI. J lost 3 bases, V lost 3 bases, and 7 bases had no gene match. This CDR3 comprises 16 residues.

This chain joins TRBV19 and TRBJ1-5; D is undetermined. This CDR3 has 14 amino acids. Trimming cost V 7 bases and J 2 bases, with 12 bases left between them. Germline CDR1 and CDR2: LNHDA and SQIVND (reference sequence). The CDR3 region is CASKYGYGNQPQHF. The CDR3 nucleotides are TGTGCCAGTAAATACGGGTACGGCAATCAGCCCCAGCATTTT.

The chain joins TRBV5-1 to TRBJ1-4, with a tentative D call TRBD1 (6 bases). This CDR3 has 16 residues. V shed 4 bases and J shed 7 bases, with 20 bases lying between them. CDR1 and CDR2 (germline): SGHRS, YFSETQ. The DNA of the CDR3 is TGCGCCAGCAGCCCTTCCACAGGGAGAAGTATTGAAAAACTGTTTTTT. It specifies CASSPSTGRSIEKLFF.

The chain links TRBV5-6 to TRBJ2-2; D is unresolved. Looked up from germline, CDR1 is SGHDT and CDR2 is YYEEEE. V dropped 4 bases and J dropped 6 bases, with 7 bases sitting between them. This CDR3 spans 12 amino acids. The CDR3, as DNA: TGTGCCAGCAGCGCAGATGCCGGGGAGCTGTTTTTT. Its translation: CASSADAGELFF. The full variable domain, completed using reference TRBV5-6 and TRBJ2-2, is DAGVTQSPTHLIKTRGQQVTLRCSPKSGHDTVSWYQQALGQGPQFIFQYYEEEERQRGNFPDRFSGHQFPNYSSELNVNALLLGDSALYLCASSADAGELFFGEGSRLTVL.